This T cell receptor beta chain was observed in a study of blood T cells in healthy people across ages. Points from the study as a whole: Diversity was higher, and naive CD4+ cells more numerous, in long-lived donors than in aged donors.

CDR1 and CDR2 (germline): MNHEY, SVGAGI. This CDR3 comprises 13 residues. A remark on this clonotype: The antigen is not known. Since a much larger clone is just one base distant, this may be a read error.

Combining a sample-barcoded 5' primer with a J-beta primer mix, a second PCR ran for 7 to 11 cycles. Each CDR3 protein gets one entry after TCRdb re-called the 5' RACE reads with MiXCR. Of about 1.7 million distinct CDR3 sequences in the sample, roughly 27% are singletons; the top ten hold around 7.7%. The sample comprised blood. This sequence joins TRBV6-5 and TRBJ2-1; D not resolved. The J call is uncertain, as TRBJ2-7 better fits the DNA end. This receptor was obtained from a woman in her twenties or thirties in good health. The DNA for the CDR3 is TGTGCCAGCAGTTACTACTTTACCTACGAGCAGTACTTC. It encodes CASSYYFTYEQYF.